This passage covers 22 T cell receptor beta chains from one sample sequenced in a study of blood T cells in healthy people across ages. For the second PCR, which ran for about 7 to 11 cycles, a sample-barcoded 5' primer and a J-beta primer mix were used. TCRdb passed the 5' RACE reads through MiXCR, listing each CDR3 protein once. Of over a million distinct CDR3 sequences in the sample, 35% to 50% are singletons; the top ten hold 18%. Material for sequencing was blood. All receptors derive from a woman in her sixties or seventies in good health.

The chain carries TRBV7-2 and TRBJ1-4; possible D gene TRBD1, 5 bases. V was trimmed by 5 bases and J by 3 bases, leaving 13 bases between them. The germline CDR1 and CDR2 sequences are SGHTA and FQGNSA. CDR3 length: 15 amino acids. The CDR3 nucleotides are TGTGCCAGCAGCCCCAGGTGGGGCTCTAATGAAAAACTGTTTTTT. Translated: CASSPRWGSNEKLFF. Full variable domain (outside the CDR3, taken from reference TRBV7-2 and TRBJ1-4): GAGVSQSPSNKVTEKGKDVELRCDPISGHTALYWYRQSLGQGLEFLIYFQGNSAPDKSGLPSDRFSAERTGGSVSTLTIQRTQQEDSAVYLCASSPRWGSNEKLFFGSGTQLSVL.

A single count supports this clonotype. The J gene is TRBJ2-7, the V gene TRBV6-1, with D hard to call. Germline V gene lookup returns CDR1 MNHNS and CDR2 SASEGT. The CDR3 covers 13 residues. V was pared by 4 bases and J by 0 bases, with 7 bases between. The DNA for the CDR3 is TGTGCCAGCAGTGCCCTCCGCTCCTACGAGCAGTACTTC. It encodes CASSALRSYEQYF.

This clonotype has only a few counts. The CDR3 coding sequence is TGTGCCAGCAGCTTAGCCATAGCGGGAGCACAAGAGACCCAGTACTTC. Translating gives CASSLAIAGAQETQYF. The rearrangement links TRBV11-2 to TRBJ2-5; 9 bases are shared with TRBD2. The CDR3 spans 16 residues. V shed 1 base, J shed 2 bases, and the junction held 5 bases outside the gene matches. CDR1 and CDR2 (germline): SGHAT, FQNNGV.

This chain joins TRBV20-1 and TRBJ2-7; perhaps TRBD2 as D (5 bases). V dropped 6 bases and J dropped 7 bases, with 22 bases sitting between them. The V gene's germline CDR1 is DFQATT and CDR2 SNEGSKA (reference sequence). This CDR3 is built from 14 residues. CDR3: CSAQEVLSYNEQYF. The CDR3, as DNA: TGCAGTGCCCAGGAGGTTCTCTCCTACAATGAGCAGTACTTC.

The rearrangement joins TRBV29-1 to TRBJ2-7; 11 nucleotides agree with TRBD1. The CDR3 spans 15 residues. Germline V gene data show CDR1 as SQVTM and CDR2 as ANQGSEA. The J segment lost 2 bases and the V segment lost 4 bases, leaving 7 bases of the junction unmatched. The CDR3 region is CSVAPRTGGAYEQYF. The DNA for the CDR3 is TGCAGCGTTGCGCCGCGGACAGGGGGCGCCTACGAGCAGTACTTC.

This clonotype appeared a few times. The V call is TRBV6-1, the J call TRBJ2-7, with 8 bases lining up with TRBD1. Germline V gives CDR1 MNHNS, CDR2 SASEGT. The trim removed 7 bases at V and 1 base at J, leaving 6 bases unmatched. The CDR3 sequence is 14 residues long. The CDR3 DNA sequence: TGTGCCAGCATGGCAGGGACAGGTTCCTACGAGCAGTACTTC. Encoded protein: CASMAGTGSYEQYF.

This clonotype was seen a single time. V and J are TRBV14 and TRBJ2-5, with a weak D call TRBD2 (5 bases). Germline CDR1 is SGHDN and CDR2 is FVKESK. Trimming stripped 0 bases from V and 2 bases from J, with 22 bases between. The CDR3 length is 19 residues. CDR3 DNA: TGTGCCAGCAGCCAAGATTCGAGTTTGTCAGGAGGCTGGCAAGAGACCCAGTACTTC. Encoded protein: CASSQDSSLSGGWQETQYF.

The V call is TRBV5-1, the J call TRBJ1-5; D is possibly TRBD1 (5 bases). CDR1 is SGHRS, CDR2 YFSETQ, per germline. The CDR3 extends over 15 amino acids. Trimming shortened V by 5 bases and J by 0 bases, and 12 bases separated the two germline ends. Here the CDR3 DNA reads TGCGCCAGCAGATACGACAGTAATAGCAATCAGCCCCAGCATTTT. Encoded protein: CASRYDSNSNQPQHF.

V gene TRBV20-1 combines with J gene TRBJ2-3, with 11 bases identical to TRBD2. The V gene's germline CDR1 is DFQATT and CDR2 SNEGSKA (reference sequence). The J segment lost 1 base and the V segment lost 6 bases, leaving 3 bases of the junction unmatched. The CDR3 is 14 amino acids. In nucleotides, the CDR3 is TGCAGTGCCCCGGGACTAGCGGGCACAGATACGCAGTATTTT. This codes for CSAPGLAGTDTQYF.

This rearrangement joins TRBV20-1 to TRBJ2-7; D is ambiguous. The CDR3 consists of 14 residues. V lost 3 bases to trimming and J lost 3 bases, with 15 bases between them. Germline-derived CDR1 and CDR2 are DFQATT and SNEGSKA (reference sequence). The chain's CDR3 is CSASYEDSHYEQYF. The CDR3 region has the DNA TGCAGTGCTAGCTACGAAGACTCGCACTACGAGCAGTACTTC.

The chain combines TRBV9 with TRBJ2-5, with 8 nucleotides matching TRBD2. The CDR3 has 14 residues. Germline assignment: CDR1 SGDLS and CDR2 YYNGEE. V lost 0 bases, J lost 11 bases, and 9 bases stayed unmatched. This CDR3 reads CASSVAPSGGEQYF. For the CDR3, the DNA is TGTGCCAGCAGCGTAGCCCCCTCGGGAGGGGAGCAGTACTTC.

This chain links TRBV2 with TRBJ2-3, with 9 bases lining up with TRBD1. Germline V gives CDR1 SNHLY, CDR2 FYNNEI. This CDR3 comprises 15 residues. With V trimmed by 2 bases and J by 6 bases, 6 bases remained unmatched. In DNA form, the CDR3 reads TGTGCCAGCAGTGAAAGGACAGGGGTATCGGATACGCAGTATTTT. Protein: CASSERTGVSDTQYF. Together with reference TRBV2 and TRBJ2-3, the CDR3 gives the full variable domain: EPEVTQTPSHQVTQMGQEVILRCVPISNHLYFYWYRQILGQKVEFLVSFYNNEISEKSEIFDDQFSVERPDGSNFTLKIRSTKLEDSAMYFCASSERTGVSDTQYFGPGTRLTVL.

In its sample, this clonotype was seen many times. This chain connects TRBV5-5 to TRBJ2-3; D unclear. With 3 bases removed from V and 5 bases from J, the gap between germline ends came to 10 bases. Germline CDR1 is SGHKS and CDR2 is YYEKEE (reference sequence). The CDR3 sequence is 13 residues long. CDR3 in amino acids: CASSCEPGDTQYF. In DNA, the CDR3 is TGTGCCAGCAGCTGCGAGCCGGGAGATACGCAGTATTTT.

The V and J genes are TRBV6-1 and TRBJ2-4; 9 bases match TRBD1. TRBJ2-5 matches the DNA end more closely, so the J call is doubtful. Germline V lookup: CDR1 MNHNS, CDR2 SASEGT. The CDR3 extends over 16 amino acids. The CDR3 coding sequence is TGTGCCAGCAGTGCGACAGGGGGAGGAGTGCAAGAGACCCAGTACTTC. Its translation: CASSATGGGVQETQYF.

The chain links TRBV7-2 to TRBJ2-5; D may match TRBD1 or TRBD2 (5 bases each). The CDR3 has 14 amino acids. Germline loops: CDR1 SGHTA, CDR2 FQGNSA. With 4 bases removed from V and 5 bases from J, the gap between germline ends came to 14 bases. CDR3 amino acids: CASSSPGRWETQYF. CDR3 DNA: TGTGCCAGCAGCTCGCCGGGACGCTGGGAGACCCAGTACTTC.

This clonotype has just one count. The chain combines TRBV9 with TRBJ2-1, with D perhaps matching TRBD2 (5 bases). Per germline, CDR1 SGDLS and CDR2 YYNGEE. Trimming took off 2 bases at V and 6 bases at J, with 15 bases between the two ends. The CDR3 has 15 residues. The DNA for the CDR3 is TGTGCCAGCAGCGTCGGCCCTAGCAGAAGCAATGAGCAGTTCTTC. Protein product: CASSVGPSRSNEQFF.

CDR3 region: CACTTRGGYGYTF. The CDR3 nucleotides read TGTGCCTGCACAACCAGGGGCGGGTATGGCTACACCTTC. The chain joins TRBV30 to TRBJ1-2, with D tentatively TRBD1 (6 bases). Germline V gene lookup returns CDR1 GTSNPN and CDR2 SVGIG (reference sequence). With 6 bases removed from V and 5 bases from J, the gap between germline ends came to 16 bases. This CDR3 region has 13 residues.

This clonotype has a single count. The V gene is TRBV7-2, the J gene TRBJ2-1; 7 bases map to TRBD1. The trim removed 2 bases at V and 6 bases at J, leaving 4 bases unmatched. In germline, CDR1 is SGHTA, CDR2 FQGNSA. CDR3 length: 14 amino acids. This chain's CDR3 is CASSLPGQFNEQFF. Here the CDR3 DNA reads TGTGCCAGCAGCTTACCGGGACAGTTCAATGAGCAGTTCTTC.

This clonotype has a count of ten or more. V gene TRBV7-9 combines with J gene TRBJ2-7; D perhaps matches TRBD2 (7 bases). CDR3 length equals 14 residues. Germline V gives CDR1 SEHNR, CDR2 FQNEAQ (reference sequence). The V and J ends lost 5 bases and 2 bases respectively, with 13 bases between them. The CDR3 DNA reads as TGTGCCAGCAGCCTAGGGGGGGGCCCCTACGAGCAGTACTTC. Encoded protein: CASSLGGGPYEQYF.

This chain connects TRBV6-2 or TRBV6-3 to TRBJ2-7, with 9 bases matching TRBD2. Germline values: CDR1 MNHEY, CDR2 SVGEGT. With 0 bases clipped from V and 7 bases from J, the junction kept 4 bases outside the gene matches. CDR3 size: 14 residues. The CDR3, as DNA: TGTGCCAGCAGTTACTCGTTCCTAGCGGGAGAGCAGTACTTC. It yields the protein CASSYSFLAGEQYF.

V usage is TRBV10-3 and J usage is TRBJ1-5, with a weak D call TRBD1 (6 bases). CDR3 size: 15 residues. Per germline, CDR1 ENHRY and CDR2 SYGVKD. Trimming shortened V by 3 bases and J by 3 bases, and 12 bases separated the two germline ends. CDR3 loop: CAISDPGHTNQPQHF. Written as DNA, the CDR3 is TGTGCCATCAGTGATCCGGGACACACCAATCAGCCCCAGCATTTT.

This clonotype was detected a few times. The CDR3 region is CASRVPGLLYEQYF. CDR3 DNA sequence: TGTGCCAGCAGGGTGCCGGGACTCCTCTACGAGCAGTACTTC. The chain carries TRBV6-2 or TRBV6-3 and TRBJ2-7, with a tentative D call TRBD2 (6 bases). The CDR3 is made up of 14 amino acids. The germline gives CDR1 MNHEY, CDR2 SVGEGT. The ends were cut back, 6 bases at V and 3 bases at J, with 15 bases in the middle.